One sample yielded the 17 T cell receptor beta chains listed below, sequenced in a study of metastatic and nonmetastatic thyroid tumors. MiXCR reprocessed the PCR reads for TCRdb. The sample lists about 19,000 clones, 25% occurring once. All patients reached thyroid surgery having received no treatment beforehand. The sample consisted of blood. Receptors originate from a male donor with papillary thyroid cancer or a benign thyroid nodule (not recorded which). Some clones in this sample may be carry-over from other donors' samples.

V gene TRBV7-2 combines with J gene TRBJ2-3; D call uncertain. The germline V gene has CDR1 SGHTA and CDR2 FQGNSA. The CDR3 covers 11 residues. Trimming took 5 bases from V and 4 from J, leaving 4 bases between them. CDR3 amino acids: CASSRADTQYF. In nucleotides, the CDR3 is TGTGCCAGCAGCCGTGCAGATACGCAGTATTTT.

V usage is TRBV20-1 and J usage is TRBJ1-2; D uncertain. V lost 3 bases to trimming and J lost 0 bases, with 11 bases between them. The length of the CDR3 is 14 residues. From germline, CDR1 is DFQATT and CDR2 SNEGSKA (reference sequence). In nucleotides, the CDR3 is TGCAGTGCTAGGTCCGAGCCCCCTAACTATGGCTACACCTTC. Its translation: CSARSEPPNYGYTF.

At least ten counts were recorded for this clone. The chain employs TRBV14 and TRBJ2-2, with D unresolved. This CDR3 region has 13 residues. Germline values: CDR1 SGHDN, CDR2 FVKESK. Trimming stripped 2 bases from V and 1 base from J, with 2 bases between. The CDR3, as DNA: TGTGCCAGCAGCCAATGGAACACCGGGGAGCTGTTTTTT. Its protein is CASSQWNTGELFF.

This clone is labeled medium-sized (0.01 to 0.1%). V gene TRBV19 combines with J gene TRBJ2-7; the match to TRBD1 covers 10 bases. Germline lookup yields CDR1 LNHDA and CDR2 SQIVND (reference sequence). There are 15 residues in the CDR3. After removal of 3 bases from V and 7 bases from J, the junction contained 9 bases not matched to a gene. CDR3 loop: CASSITGTGVPEQYF. The CDR3 coding sequence is TGTGCCAGTAGTATCACCGGGACAGGGGTCCCGGAGCAGTACTTC.

The chain couples TRBV4-2 to TRBJ1-2; unclear D gene. Between the trimmed V and J ends, which lost 0 bases and 10 bases, there was a span of 18 bases. The CDR3 has 15 residues. Germline lookup yields CDR1 LGHNA and CDR2 YNFKEQ. The CDR3 DNA follows: TGTGCCAGCAGCCAAGATCTCGTCTCCCAAACTAACTACACCTTC. Translation gives CASSQDLVSQTNYTF.

This clone is medium-sized. The rearrangement links TRBV28 to TRBJ2-7, with 8 positions matching TRBD2. CDR3 size: 15 residues. Germline V gene sequence: CDR1 MDHEN, CDR2 SYDVKM. Trimming at V came to 2 bases and at J to 1 base, leaving 4 bases not matched to a gene. CDR3 amino acids: CASSLAGGRSYEQYF. CDR3 sequence (DNA): TGTGCCAGCAGTTTAGCGGGGGGCCGGTCCTACGAGCAGTACTTC.

Only a few counts were recorded for this clone. This chain uses TRBV6-2 or TRBV6-3 with TRBJ1-5; a possible D gene is TRBD1 (6 bases). CDR1 is MNHEY, CDR2 SVGEGT, per germline. Trimming took 6 bases from V and 0 from J, leaving 12 bases between them. The CDR3 sequence is 15 residues long. This chain's CDR3 is CASSFGQNSNQPQHF. CDR3 nucleotide sequence: TGTGCCAGCAGCTTTGGACAGAATAGCAATCAGCCCCAGCATTTT.

The sample holds a few counts of this clone. The chain recombines TRBV5-1 with TRBJ2-5, with 7 bases fitting TRBD1. The CDR3 has 14 amino acids. V dropped 4 bases and J dropped 5; count of bases not matched to a gene: 8. The germline CDR1 and CDR2 sequences are SGHRS and YFSETQ. The CDR3 reads CASSTGTALETQYF. CDR3 nucleotide sequence: TGCGCCAGCAGCACCGGGACAGCTCTGGAGACCCAGTACTTC.

This clone was seen ten or more times. A much larger clone differs by one base, so this may be a read error. The chain couples TRBV12-3 or TRBV12-4 to TRBJ2-7; 13 bases fit TRBD2. This CDR3 comprises 18 residues. V shed 6 bases and J 2 bases; nucleotides not matched to a gene: 13. Here the CDR3 reads CASSQAGLAGRGPYEQYF. The CDR3 DNA follows: TGTGCCAGCAGCCAGGCGGGACTAGCGGGACGGGGACCCTACGAGCAGTACTTC.

The rearrangement joins TRBV7-3 to TRBJ2-2; possibly TRBD2 for D (5 bases). From germline, CDR1 is SGHTA and CDR2 FQGTGA. This CDR3 is 12 amino acids long. The V and J ends lost 6 bases and 3 bases respectively, with 5 bases between them. The CDR3 nucleotides read TGTGCCAGCAGTAGCGACACCGGGGAGCTGTTTTTT. This gives the protein CASSSDTGELFF.

The V gene is TRBV19, the J gene TRBJ2-1; D remains ambiguous. This CDR3 is 14 amino acids long. Looked up from germline, CDR1 is LNHDA and CDR2 is SQIVND (reference sequence). V was clipped by 5 bases and J by 4 bases, with 12 bases between them. This chain's CDR3 is CASSSKFLYNEQFF. CDR3 DNA sequence: TGTGCCAGTAGTTCGAAGTTTCTGTACAATGAGCAGTTCTTC. Combining the CDR3 with reference TRBV19 and TRBJ2-1 gives the whole variable domain DGGITQSPKYLFRKEGQNVTLSCEQNLNHDAMYWYRQDPGQGLRLIYYSQIVNDFQKGDIAEGYSVSREKKESFPLTVTSAQKNPTAFYLCASSSKFLYNEQFFGPGTRLTVL.

The chain recombines TRBV27 with TRBJ2-7; D is uncertain. CDR3 size: 11 residues. Germline V gives CDR1 MNHEY, CDR2 SMNVEV (reference sequence). V gave up 6 bases and J gave up 2 bases, with 5 bases separating them. CDR3 protein: CASRGTYEQYF. CDR3 in DNA: TGTGCCAGCAGGGGTACCTACGAGCAGTACTTC.

Only a few counts were recorded for this clone. V and J are TRBV28 and TRBJ2-7; tentative D call: TRBD1 (8 bases). Germline V lookup: CDR1 MDHEN, CDR2 SYDVKM. V lost 5 bases and J lost 5, with 16 bases in between. The CDR3 is 14 amino acids. This chain's CDR3 is CASSVDRGGNEQYF. For the CDR3, the DNA is TGTGCCAGCAGTGTTGACAGGGGAGGGAACGAGCAGTACTTC.

The chain carries TRBV20-1 and TRBJ2-7; D not certain. Trimming pared 4 bases from V and 6 bases from J, leaving 7 bases between. This CDR3 comprises 10 residues. The germline CDR1 and CDR2 sequences are DFQATT and SNEGSKA (reference sequence). The CDR3 DNA sequence: TGCAGTGCTATGAAGAGCGAGCAGTACTTC. Translating it yields CSAMKSEQYF.

This clone was seen at least ten times. The V call is TRBV7-9, the J call TRBJ2-3, with D possibly TRBD2 on 6 matching bases. Per germline, CDR1 SEHNR and CDR2 FQNEAQ (reference sequence). The ends were cut back, 10 bases at V and 4 bases at J, with 18 bases in the middle. CDR3 length: 14 amino acids. DNA for the CDR3: TGTGCCACCGCACTGCCCCGGGAGTCAGATACGCAGTATTTT. This codes for CATALPRESDTQYF.

This clone was observed at least ten times. This chain uses TRBV10-2 with TRBJ1-4, with 7 positions matching TRBD1. The CDR3 consists of 13 residues. Germline V gene lookup returns CDR1 WSHSY and CDR2 SAAADI. Germline trimming cut 6 bases from V and 8 bases from J; bases unmatched to any gene: 6. CDR3 amino acids: CASSRQGGEKLFF. The CDR3, as DNA: TGCGCCAGCAGCAGACAGGGCGGCGAAAAACTGTTTTTT.

The chain couples TRBV30 to TRBJ1-1; the D gene is possibly TRBD1 (6 bases). The CDR3 is made up of 14 amino acids. Per the germline V gene, CDR1 is GTSNPN and CDR2 is SVGIG (reference sequence). Between the trimmed V and J ends, which lost 3 bases and 3 bases, there was a span of 14 bases. The CDR3 loop reads CAWSKGVGYTEAFF. The CDR3 DNA reads TGTGCCTGGAGCAAGGGGGTAGGTTACACTGAAGCTTTCTTT.